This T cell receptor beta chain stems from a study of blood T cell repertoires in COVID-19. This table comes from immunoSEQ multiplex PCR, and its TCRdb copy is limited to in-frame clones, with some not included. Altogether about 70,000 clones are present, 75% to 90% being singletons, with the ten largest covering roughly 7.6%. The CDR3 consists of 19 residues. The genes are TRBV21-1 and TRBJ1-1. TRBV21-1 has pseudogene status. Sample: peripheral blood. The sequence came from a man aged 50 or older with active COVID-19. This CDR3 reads CASSNPGGGLRHRDTEAFF. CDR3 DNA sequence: TGTGCCAGCAGCAATCCCGGGGGGGGCTTGAGACATAGAGACACTGAAGCTTTCTTT.